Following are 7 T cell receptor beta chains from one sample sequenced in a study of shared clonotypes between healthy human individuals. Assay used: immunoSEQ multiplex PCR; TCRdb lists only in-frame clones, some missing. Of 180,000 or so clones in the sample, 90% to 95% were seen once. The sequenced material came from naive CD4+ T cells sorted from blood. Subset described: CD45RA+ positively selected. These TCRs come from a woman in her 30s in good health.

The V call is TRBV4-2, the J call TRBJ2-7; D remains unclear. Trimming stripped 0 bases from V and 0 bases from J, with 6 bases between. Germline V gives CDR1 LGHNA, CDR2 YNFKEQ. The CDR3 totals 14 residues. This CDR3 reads CASSQERISYEQYF. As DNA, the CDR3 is TGTGCCAGCAGCCAAGAACGGATCTCCTACGAGCAGTACTTC.

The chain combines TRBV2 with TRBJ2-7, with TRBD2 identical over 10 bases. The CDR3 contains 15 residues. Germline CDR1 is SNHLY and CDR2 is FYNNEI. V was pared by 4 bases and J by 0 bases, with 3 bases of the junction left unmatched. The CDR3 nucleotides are TGTGCCAGCAGTGGACTAGCGGGTTTCTCCTACGAGCAGTACTTC. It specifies CASSGLAGFSYEQYF.

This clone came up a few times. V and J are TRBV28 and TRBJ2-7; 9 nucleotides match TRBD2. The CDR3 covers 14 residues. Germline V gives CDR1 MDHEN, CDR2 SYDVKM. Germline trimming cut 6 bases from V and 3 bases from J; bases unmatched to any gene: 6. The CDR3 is CASRSSGSGYEQYF. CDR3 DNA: TGTGCCAGCAGGAGTAGCGGGAGCGGCTACGAGCAGTACTTC.

The CDR3: CASSSLAGGNEQFF. The CDR3 nucleotides read TGTGCCAGCAGCTCGCTAGCGGGGGGTAATGAGCAGTTCTTC. V usage is TRBV11-2 and J usage is TRBJ2-1; 11 positions match TRBD2. CDR3 length equals 14 residues. CDR1 and CDR2 from the germline V gene are SGHAT and FQNNGV. The junction had 3 bases not matched to a gene; V was cut back by 4 bases and J by 7 bases.

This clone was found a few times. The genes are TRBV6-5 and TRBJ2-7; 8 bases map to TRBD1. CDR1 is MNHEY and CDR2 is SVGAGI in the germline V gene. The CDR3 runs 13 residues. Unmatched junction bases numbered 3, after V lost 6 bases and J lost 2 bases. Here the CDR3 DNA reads TGTGCCAGCAGGGAGGACAGGGCCTACGAGCAGTACTTC. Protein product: CASREDRAYEQYF.

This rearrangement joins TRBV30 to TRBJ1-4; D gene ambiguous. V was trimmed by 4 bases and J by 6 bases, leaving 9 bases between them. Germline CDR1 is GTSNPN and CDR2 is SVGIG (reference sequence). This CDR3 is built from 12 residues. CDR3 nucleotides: TGTGCCTGGACCGGAAGGGATGAAAAACTGTTTTTT. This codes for CAWTGRDEKLFF.

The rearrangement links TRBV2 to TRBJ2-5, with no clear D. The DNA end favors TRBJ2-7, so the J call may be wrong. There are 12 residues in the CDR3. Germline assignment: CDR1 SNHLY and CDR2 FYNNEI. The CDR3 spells CASSELSYEQYF. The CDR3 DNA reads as TGTGCCAGCAGTGAATTGTCCTACGAGCAGTACTTC.